The 11 T cell receptor beta chains presented below share a single source sample, sequenced in a study of cytomegalovirus exposure and HLA in healthy donors listed by TCRdb under 2017. Preparation of the library involved the immunoSEQ multiplex PCR assay. For the multiplex PCR, a mixture combining 60 forward primers for TCR Vbeta segments and 13 reverse primers for TCR Jbeta segments was used. The clones in this table, taken by TCRdb from immuneACCESS, are in-frame only. Not every clone is retained; where verified, under half of the shortfall comes from an unresolved V gene, and the cause of the rest is unknown. The sample data list about 180,000 clones, and around 82% of these were observed just once. Roughly an eighth of the sample comes from the top ten. Source material: PBMCs. The receptors come from a woman between 50 and 59 years old in good health and CMV-seropositive.

This clone was recorded once. J is TRBJ1-5 and V is TRBV12-5, with D perhaps TRBD1 (6 bases). Looked up from germline, CDR1 is LGHNT and CDR2 is FRNRAP. This CDR3 contains 13 residues. Trimming shortened V by 3 bases and J by 4 bases, and 7 bases separated the two germline ends. The CDR3 DNA reads TGTGCTAGTGGTTTAGGGACAAATCAGCCCCAGCATTTT. This codes for CASGLGTNQPQHF.

The chain combines TRBV9 with TRBJ2-3; a weak D match, TRBD2 (6 bases). Germline CDR1 SGDLS, CDR2 YYNGEE. The CDR3 is made up of 16 amino acids. V was shortened by 6 bases and J by 0 bases, with 17 bases between the two germline ends. The CDR3 DNA sequence: TGTGCCAGCACGGCTGGCGGGGCTGCGAGCACAGATACGCAGTATTTT. It is translated as CASTAGGAASTDTQYF.

This clone was counted a few times. The rearrangement uses TRBV5-6 and TRBJ1-5, with TRBD1 identical over 9 bases. The CDR3 spans 16 residues. With V trimmed by 3 bases and J by 1 base, 5 bases remained unmatched. Germline lookup yields CDR1 SGHDT and CDR2 YYEEEE. The CDR3 nucleotides are TGTGCCAGCAGCTCGACAGGGGGTAGCAGCAATCAGCCCCAGCATTTT. Its protein product is CASSSTGGSSNQPQHF.

This clone was seen a few times. This chain uses TRBV5-1 with TRBJ2-1; maybe TRBD2 (6 bases). V lost 0 bases and J 5 bases, leaving 12 bases between the germline ends. The CDR3 sequence is 15 residues long. Per germline, CDR1 SGHRS and CDR2 YFSETQ. The CDR3 DNA follows: TGCGCCAGCAGCTTGGAGGCGGGGCAACACAATGAGCAGTTCTTC. As protein: CASSLEAGQHNEQFF.

This clone was recorded many times. The chain employs TRBV5-4 and TRBJ1-1; 7 bases are shared with TRBD1. The trim removed 4 bases at V and 1 base at J, leaving 4 bases unmatched. The length of the CDR3 is 14 residues. Looked up from germline, CDR1 is SGHNT and CDR2 is YYREEE (reference sequence). This chain's CDR3 is CASSADRRNTEAFF. CDR3 DNA: TGTGCCAGCAGCGCGGACAGGAGGAACACTGAAGCTTTCTTT. Using reference TRBV5-4 and TRBJ1-1 for the parts outside the CDR3, the full variable domain is ETGVTQSPTHLIKTRGQQVTLRCSSQSGHNTVSWYQQALGQGPQFIFQYYREEENGRGNFPPRFSGLQFPNYSSELNVNALELDDSALYLCASSADRRNTEAFFGQGTRLTVV.

The chain combines TRBV9 with TRBJ1-2; 7 nucleotides agree with TRBD1. The trim removed 4 bases at V and 7 bases at J, leaving 13 bases unmatched. Germline CDR1 SGDLS, CDR2 YYNGEE. The CDR3 has 15 residues. CDR3 loop: CASSSQGDWGSGYTF. CDR3 coding DNA: TGTGCCAGCAGCTCCCAGGGGGATTGGGGATCTGGCTACACCTTC.

V usage is TRBV5-6 and J usage is TRBJ1-2; unclear D gene. The CDR3 is made up of 13 amino acids. Germline loops: CDR1 SGHDT, CDR2 YYEEEE. Deletions cut 0 bases from V and 8 bases from J, with 11 bases between. The CDR3 reads CASSLERVGGYTF. The CDR3 DNA follows: TGTGCCAGCAGCTTGGAGCGGGTAGGCGGCTACACCTTC.

The chain uses TRBV5-1 and TRBJ2-5, with 9 bases identical to TRBD2. There are 16 residues in the CDR3. V lost 0 bases and J lost 9; bases outside the gene matches: 12. CDR1 SGHRS and CDR2 YFSETQ come from the germline V gene. The CDR3 loop reads CASSLAASGDYSAQYF. CDR3 DNA sequence: TGCGCCAGCAGCTTGGCGGCTAGCGGGGATTATTCGGCCCAGTACTTC.

V and J are TRBV30 and TRBJ1-5; D gene uncertain. V gave up 5 bases and J gave up 0 bases, with 11 bases separating them. Germline V gene sequence: CDR1 GTSNPN, CDR2 SVGIG (reference sequence). This CDR3 has 14 amino acids. The CDR3 DNA follows: TGTGCCTGGTCTGAGGGAGCTAGCAATCAGCCCCAGCATTTT. This encodes CAWSEGASNQPQHF.

J is TRBJ2-1 and V is TRBV19; tentatively, D is TRBD2 (5 bases). Germline values: CDR1 LNHDA, CDR2 SQIVND (reference sequence). With 3 bases removed from V and 3 bases from J, the gap between germline ends came to 12 bases. The CDR3 totals 15 residues. The CDR3 is CASSINGVLYNEQFF. The CDR3 nucleotides are TGTGCCAGTAGTATCAACGGGGTGCTCTACAATGAGCAGTTCTTC. The variable domain in full, completed from reference TRBV19 and TRBJ2-1, reads DGGITQSPKYLFRKEGQNVTLSCEQNLNHDAMYWYRQDPGQGLRLIYYSQIVNDFQKGDIAEGYSVSREKKESFPLTVTSAQKNPTAFYLCASSINGVLYNEQFFGPGTRLTVL.

The CDR3 nucleotides are TGCGCCAGCAGCTTGTCGACTTGGATCCTCTCCTACGAGCAGTACTTC. Translated, it gives CASSLSTWILSYEQYF. The V and J genes are TRBV5-1 and TRBJ2-7; the D is unclear. V gave up 1 base and J gave up 0 bases, with 14 bases separating them. The CDR3 is 16 amino acids. Germline loops: CDR1 SGHRS, CDR2 YFSETQ. The full variable domain, with the rest looked up from reference TRBV5-1 and TRBJ2-7, is KAGVTQTPRYLIKTRGQQVTLSCSPISGHRSVSWYQQTPGQGLQFLFEYFSETQRNKGNFPGRFSGRQFSNSRSEMNVSTLELGDSALYLCASSLSTWILSYEQYFGPGTRLTVT.